The 25 T cell receptor beta chains below come from one sample, sequenced in a study of regulatory T cells in long-lasting Graves disease (dated by TCRdb to about 2021). Libraries came from multiplex PCR. These reads were obtained on an Illumina HiSeq 4000. CDR3 regions were amplified by Arm-PCR with iRepertoire HTBI primers to construct TCR beta libraries. The public reads were reprocessed in TCRdb via fastp at Q25 and MiXCR, keeping in-frame beta chains. Identical CDR3 protein sequences are pooled into one entry, listed with their most common genes and DNA. This sample gives 450,000 to 700,000 distinct CDR3 sequences in total; roughly 12% of them show up just once. The top ten clones comprise roughly 10% of the sample. The time point label, as the study defines it: newly diagnosed GD, antithyroid drugs for less than 3 months. For both TCR sequencing and RNA sequencing, RNA was extracted from PBMCs in TRIzol.

These data also formed part of another study, on T cells in Graves' hyperthyroidism and ophthalmopathy.

The input for sequencing was peripheral blood mononuclear cells (PBMCs), taken at new diagnosis, from a patient treated with antithyroid drugs. These receptors were obtained from a man aged 30 to 45 with Graves disease. Donor details come from another sample of the same person, matched by shared clones.

Here the CDR3 reads CAWSTDPNTEAFF. The CDR3 nucleotides read TGTGCCTGGTCGACAGACCCGAACACTGAAGCTTTCTTT. This chain joins TRBV30 and TRBJ1-1; a weak D match, TRBD1 (5 bases). The CDR3 is 13 amino acids. Germline CDR1 reads GTSNPN; CDR2 reads SVGIG (reference sequence). Trimming cost V 5 bases and J 1 base, with 11 bases left between them. Full variable domain (remainder filled in from reference TRBV30 and TRBJ1-1): SQTIHQWPATLVQPVGSPLSLECTVEGTSNPNLYWYRQAAGRGLQLLFYSVGIGQISSEVPQNLSASRPQDRQFILSSKKLLLSDSGFYLCAWSTDPNTEAFFGQGTRLTVV.

This clonotype was observed many times. V is TRBV5-1 and J is TRBJ2-1; tentatively, D is TRBD1 (5 bases). The germline CDR1 and CDR2 sequences are SGHRS and YFSETQ. V lost 0 bases, J lost 8 bases, and 12 bases lay in between. The CDR3 loop spans 14 amino acids. The CDR3: CASSLEPRVDEQFF. The CDR3 DNA is TGCGCCAGCAGCTTGGAACCCAGGGTTGATGAGCAGTTCTTC. Using reference TRBV5-1 and TRBJ2-1 for the parts outside the CDR3, the full variable domain is KAGVTQTPRYLIKTRGQQVTLSCSPISGHRSVSWYQQTPGQGLQFLFEYFSETQRNKGNFPGRFSGRQFSNSRSEMNVSTLELGDSALYLCASSLEPRVDEQFFGPGTRLTVL.

This clonotype has just a few counts. The chain links TRBV3-1 to TRBJ1-2; weak D call: TRBD1 (6 bases). V gave up 3 bases and J gave up 4 bases, with 15 bases separating them. The CDR3 is 15 residues long. Per germline, CDR1 LGHDT and CDR2 YNNKEL (reference sequence). The CDR3 nucleotides are TGTGCCAGCAGCCACGGGCGCCTAGGGGGCTATGGCTACACCTTC. Protein sequence: CASSHGRLGGYGYTF.

Many counts were recorded for this clonotype. The chain has TRBV6-2 or TRBV6-3 and TRBJ2-1, with 14 bases that match TRBD2. Germline V lookup: CDR1 MNHEY, CDR2 SVGEGT. J gave up 7 bases and V 4 bases, and 3 bases lay outside the gene matches. The CDR3 runs 15 residues. The CDR3 sequence is CASSLRTSGGNEQFF. CDR3 DNA: TGTGCCAGCAGTTTGAGGACTAGCGGGGGGAATGAGCAGTTCTTC.

This clonotype showed up many times. V and J are TRBV13 and TRBJ2-1, with D perhaps being TRBD1 or TRBD2 (5 bases each). This CDR3 spans 13 amino acids. The V end was cut by 4 bases, the J end by 7 bases, with 11 bases between. The germline CDR1 and CDR2 sequences are PRHDT and FYEKMQ (reference sequence). The CDR3: CASSWGWGNEQFF. CDR3 nucleotides: TGTGCCAGCAGCTGGGGGTGGGGGAATGAGCAGTTCTTC.

This clonotype was recorded many times. V usage is TRBV6-1 and J usage is TRBJ2-2; D is unclear. V was shortened by 7 bases and J by 2 bases, with 8 bases between the two germline ends. CDR1 is MNHNS, CDR2 SASEGT, per germline. The CDR3 is 13 amino acids. The CDR3 bases are TGTGCCAGCACAGGCGGTAACACCGGGGAGCTGTTTTTT. The encoded protein is CASTGGNTGELFF.

In this sample, this clonotype turned up many times. The CDR3 reads CASSEWGRGLTEAFF. Written as DNA, the CDR3 is TGTGCCAGCAGTGAATGGGGCAGGGGGCTGACTGAAGCTTTCTTT. V gene TRBV6-1 combines with J gene TRBJ1-1, with 8 bases fitting TRBD1. J lost 5 bases, V lost 2 bases, and 7 bases had no gene match. This CDR3 has 15 residues. CDR1 and CDR2 (germline): MNHNS, SASEGT.

This clonotype was counted ten times or more. The DNA for the CDR3 is TGTGCCAGCAGCTTAGTGGCCGGGACAGTTGAAGCTTTCTTT. Its translation: CASSLVAGTVEAFF. This chain links TRBV7-9 with TRBJ1-1, with 7 positions matching TRBD1. Germline CDR1 is SEHNR and CDR2 is FQNEAQ (reference sequence). The CDR3 has 14 amino acids. V dropped 1 base and J dropped 7; count of bases not matched to a gene: 6.

This clonotype occurred many times. The V and J genes are TRBV27 and TRBJ1-1; D uncertain. The V gene lost 8 bases and the J gene lost 4 bases, with 11 bases spanning the gap. The V gene's germline CDR1 is MNHEY and CDR2 SMNVEV (reference sequence). The CDR3 contains 12 residues. CDR3 amino acids: CASGLMGTEAFF. CDR3 in DNA: TGTGCCAGCGGCTTAATGGGCACTGAAGCTTTCTTT.

This clonotype was seen at least ten times. Here the CDR3 reads CSVPGQLYGYTF. CDR3 in DNA: TGCAGTGTGCCGGGACAGCTCTATGGCTACACCTTC. The rearrangement links TRBV20-1 to TRBJ1-2; 7 bases are shared with TRBD1. CDR3 length: 12 amino acids. Germline loops: CDR1 DFQATT, CDR2 SNEGSKA (reference sequence). J lost 4 bases, V lost 7 bases, and 6 bases had no gene match.

There are many counts of this clonotype. A junction end diverges from the germline sequence, so it may reflect a read error. The chain has TRBV7-7 and TRBJ2-7; tentatively, D is TRBD2 (7 bases). Germline V CDR1 and CDR2: SSHAT, FNYEAQ (reference sequence). The length of the CDR3 is 15 residues. CDR3 nucleotide sequence: TGTGCTAGCAGCCCCGGAGGGGGGGCGCCCTACGAGCAGTACTTC. The encoded protein is CASSPGGGAPYEQYF. The full variable domain, completed using reference TRBV7-7 and TRBJ2-7, is GAGVSQSPRYKVTKRGQDVTLRCDPISSHATLYWYQQALGQGPEFLTYFNYEAQPDKSGLPSDRFSAERPEGSISTLTIQRTEQRDSAMYRCASSPGGGAPYEQYFGPGTRLTVT.

The table lists this clonotype with many counts. V and J are TRBV12-5 and TRBJ1-5, with 9 bases lining up with TRBD1. Trimming cost V 4 bases and J 4 bases; bases outside gene matches: 11. Germline-derived CDR1 and CDR2 are LGHNT and FRNRAP. The CDR3 runs 17 residues. The CDR3 protein is CASGSRGDRVDNQPQHF. The CDR3 coding sequence is TGTGCTAGTGGTTCGAGGGGGGACAGGGTGGATAATCAGCCCCAGCATTTT.

A note on this clonotype: A read error may be the cause here, since a much bigger clone is one base away. The genes are TRBV7-6 and TRBJ2-1; 10 nucleotides agree with TRBD2. Trimming removed 5 bases from V and 10 bases from J; junction bases left unmatched: 11. Germline V gives CDR1 SGHVS, CDR2 FNYEAQ. CDR3 size: 15 residues. The CDR3 DNA sequence: TGTGCCAGCAGCCTTGAGCGGGAGGGCCTATACGAGCAGTTCTTC. Protein sequence: CASSLEREGLYEQFF.

There are many counts of this clonotype. This chain connects TRBV27 to TRBJ2-7, with TRBD1 as a possible D gene (6 bases). The germline V and J ends were trimmed by 0 bases and 5 bases, with 20 bases remaining between them. The germline V gene encodes CDR1 MNHEY and CDR2 SMNVEV (reference sequence). This CDR3 contains 17 residues. The CDR3 sequence is CASSLSGAEEVLDEQYF. CDR3 DNA: TGTGCCAGCAGTTTATCGGGGGCCGAAGAGGTGTTGGACGAGCAGTACTTC.

There are many counts of this clonotype. V usage is TRBV29-1 and J usage is TRBJ2-7, with 7 bases fitting TRBD2. Looked up from germline, CDR1 is SQVTM and CDR2 is ANQGSEA. The junction had 6 bases not matched to a gene; V was cut back by 3 bases and J by 4 bases. The CDR3 contains 13 residues. CDR3 sequence (DNA): TGCAGCGTTGAGGGCGGGAGTGAGTACGAGCAGTACTTC. This translates into CSVEGGSEYEQYF.

This clonotype was counted only a few times. The chain couples TRBV3-1 to TRBJ2-2; 9 positions match TRBD1. Per germline, CDR1 LGHDT and CDR2 YNNKEL (reference sequence). The CDR3 extends over 14 amino acids. V was clipped by 4 bases and J by 8 bases; unmatched bases: 5. CDR3 in amino acids: CASSPTQGAGELFF. CDR3 sequence (DNA): TGTGCCAGCAGCCCGACACAGGGGGCGGGGGAGCTGTTTTTT.

Note on this clonotype: One end of the junction is discordant with germline, which a read error may explain. The chain links TRBV3-1 to TRBJ2-5; D is uncertain. The germline V gene encodes CDR1 LGHDT and CDR2 YNNKEL (reference sequence). The CDR3 covers 14 residues. The CDR3 protein is CASSPPGRGETRYF. CDR3 DNA: TGTGCCAGCAGCCCCCCGGGTAGAGGAGAGACCCGGTACTTC.

This chain connects TRBV5-1 to TRBJ2-7, with D possibly matching TRBD1 (6 bases). The CDR3 has 15 residues. Germline CDR1 is SGHRS and CDR2 is YFSETQ. V was cut by 3 bases and J by 2 bases, with 15 bases left in between. The CDR3, as DNA: TGCGCCAGCAGCTCCCTTTTCCCAGGGGCCTACGAGCAGTACTTC. Its translation is CASSSLFPGAYEQYF.

The V and J genes are TRBV9 and TRBJ2-1, with no clear D. In germline, CDR1 is SGDLS, CDR2 YYNGEE. V was pared by 3 bases and J by 4 bases, with 8 bases between. The CDR3 runs to 13 residues. The CDR3 here is CASSEALYNEQFF. CDR3 DNA: TGTGCCAGCAGCGAGGCACTTTACAATGAGCAGTTCTTC. The full variable domain, completed using reference TRBV9 and TRBJ2-1, is DSGVTQTPKHLITATGQRVTLRCSPRSGDLSVYWYQQSLDQGLQFLIQYYNGEERAKGNILERFSAQQFPDLHSELNLSSLELGDSALYFCASSEALYNEQFFGPGTRLTVL.

This clonotype has ten or more counts. V usage is TRBV5-1 and J usage is TRBJ2-1; tentative D call: TRBD2 (5 bases). The CDR3 spans 13 residues. Trimming cost V 4 bases and J 8 bases, with 13 bases left between them. The germline V gene encodes CDR1 SGHRS and CDR2 YFSETQ. CDR3 coding DNA: TGCGCCAGCAGCCCGTTAGGAGGCGATGAGCAGTTCTTC. Protein sequence: CASSPLGGDEQFF.

This clonotype was seen repeatedly, ten times or more. The chain recombines TRBV12-3 or TRBV12-4 with TRBJ2-7; D might be TRBD2 (6 bases). CDR3 length equals 14 residues. Between the trimmed V and J ends, which lost 8 bases and 2 bases, there was a span of 16 bases. The CDR3, as DNA: TGTGCCAGCGCCCTTGGCGGGGCGGCCTACGAGCAGTACTTC. This sequence encodes CASALGGAAYEQYF.

This clonotype occurred many times. The rearrangement uses TRBV11-2 and TRBJ1-5; D gene ambiguous. This CDR3 is 15 amino acids long. The V gene lost 1 base and the J gene lost 5 bases, with 12 bases spanning the gap. In germline, CDR1 is SGHAT, CDR2 FQNNGV. The CDR3 DNA follows: TGTGCCAGCAGCTTAGGGGTATCTGCGGATCAGCCCCAGCATTTT. Protein product: CASSLGVSADQPQHF.

CDR3 loop: CASSYWQKGETQYF. The CDR3, as DNA: TGTGCCAGCAGTTACTGGCAGAAAGGGGAGACCCAGTACTTC. The chain links TRBV6-5 to TRBJ2-5; D not certain. This CDR3 contains 14 residues. Trimming cost V 1 base and J 5 bases, with 11 bases left between them. Germline V CDR1 and CDR2: MNHEY, SVGAGI.

The chain links TRBV9 to TRBJ1-2; the match to TRBD1 covers 8 bases. Trimming at V came to 0 bases and at J to 8 bases, leaving 9 bases not matched to a gene. The length of the CDR3 is 15 residues. Germline-derived CDR1 and CDR2 are SGDLS and YYNGEE. The CDR3 sequence is CASSVGPTGAGGYTF. CDR3 DNA sequence: TGTGCCAGCAGCGTAGGCCCGACAGGGGCGGGGGGCTACACCTTC.

The chain uses TRBV25-1 and TRBJ2-7; D possibly corresponds to TRBD1 (5 bases). V lost 4 bases and J lost 3, with 10 bases in between. The CDR3 is 13 amino acids. Germline-derived CDR1 and CDR2 are MGHDK and SYGVNS. This CDR3 reads CASSGRAYYEQYF. CDR3 DNA: TGTGCCAGCAGTGGCAGGGCCTACTACGAGCAGTACTTC.